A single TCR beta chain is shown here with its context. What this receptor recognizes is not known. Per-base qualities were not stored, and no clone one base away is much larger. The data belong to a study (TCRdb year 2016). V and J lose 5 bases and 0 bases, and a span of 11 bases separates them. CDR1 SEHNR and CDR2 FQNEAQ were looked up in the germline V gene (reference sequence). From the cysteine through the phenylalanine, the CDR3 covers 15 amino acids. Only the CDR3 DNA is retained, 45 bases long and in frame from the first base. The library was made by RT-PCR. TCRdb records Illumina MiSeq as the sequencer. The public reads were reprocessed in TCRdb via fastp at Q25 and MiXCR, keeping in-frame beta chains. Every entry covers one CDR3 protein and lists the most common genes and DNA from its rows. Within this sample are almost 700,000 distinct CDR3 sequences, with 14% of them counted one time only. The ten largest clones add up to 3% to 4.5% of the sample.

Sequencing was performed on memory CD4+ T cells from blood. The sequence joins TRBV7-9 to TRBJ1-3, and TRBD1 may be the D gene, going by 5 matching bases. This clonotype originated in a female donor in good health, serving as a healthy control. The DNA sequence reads TGTGCCAGCAGCCCGGACATCCACTCTGGAAACACCATATATTTT. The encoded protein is CASSPDIHSGNTIYF.